The 6 T cell receptor beta chains presented below share a single source sample, sequenced in a study of T cell repertoires and Cas9 in healthy adults. Profiled with immunoSEQ multiplex PCR; TCRdb holds only in-frame clones, not every one. The data hold around 23,000 clones, with around 93% observed a single time. The specimen was CD4+ effector T cells (CD127+, CD25-, CD137-, CD154-) from PBMCs; culture status not recorded. Receptors originate from a human donor in good health.

The V call is TRBV7-3, the J call TRBJ2-7, with 9 bases lining up with TRBD2. Germline loops: CDR1 SGHTA, CDR2 FQGTGA. This CDR3 spans 13 amino acids. Trimming removed 5 bases from V and 4 bases from J; junction bases left unmatched: 3. This chain's CDR3 is CASSHSGGYEQYF. For the CDR3, the DNA is TGTGCCAGCAGCCATAGCGGGGGTTACGAGCAGTACTTC. The complete variable domain, with remaining parts taken from reference TRBV7-3 and TRBJ2-7, reads GAGVSQTPSNKVTEKGKYVELRCDPISGHTALYWYRQSLGQGPEFLIYFQGTGAADDSGLPNDRFFAVRPEGSVSTLKIQRTERGDSAVYLCASSHSGGYEQYFGPGTRLTVT.

The chain employs TRBV6-6 and TRBJ2-7; possibly TRBD1 for D (6 bases). The germline CDR1 and CDR2 sequences are MNHNY and SVGAGI (reference sequence). The CDR3 contains 12 residues. Trimming pared 6 bases from V and 1 base from J, leaving 7 bases between. CDR3 loop: CASRTGSYEQYF. As DNA, the CDR3 is TGTGCCAGCAGAACAGGGTCCTACGAGCAGTACTTC.

V is TRBV4-2 and J is TRBJ2-1, with 7 bases identical to TRBD2. The germline V gene encodes CDR1 LGHNA and CDR2 YNFKEQ. V trimming: 5 bases; J trimming: 0 bases; junction bases outside the gene matches: 10. The CDR3 covers 17 residues. The DNA of the CDR3 is TGTGCCAGCAGCGACGGGTCTAGCGGTTTCTCCTACAATGAGCAGTTCTTC. This gives the protein CASSDGSSGFSYNEQFF.

The chain recombines TRBV5-4 with TRBJ2-2, with 8 bases matching TRBD1. The length of the CDR3 is 17 residues. Per germline, CDR1 SGHNT and CDR2 YYREEE (reference sequence). Trimming at V came to 2 bases and at J to 4 bases, leaving 10 bases not matched to a gene. CDR3 nucleotides: TGTGCCAGCAGCTTATCCTCAGGGGGCGAGGTCACCGGGGAGCTGTTTTTT. Residues: CASSLSSGGEVTGELFF.

This clone showed up just a few times. This rearrangement joins TRBV28 to TRBJ2-7; possibly TRBD2 for D (7 bases). The V gene's germline CDR1 is MDHEN and CDR2 SYDVKM. This CDR3 spans 13 amino acids. V was cut by 8 bases and J by 6 bases, with 17 bases left in between. As DNA, the CDR3 is TGTGCCAGCGGCTCTACCGGGGGGCGCGAGCAGTACGTC. Its translation is CASGSTGGREQYV.

The V gene is TRBV10-1, the J gene TRBJ2-7; D is perhaps TRBD1 or TRBD2 (5 bases each). The germline gives CDR1 WNHNN, CDR2 SYGVQD (reference sequence). V was pared by 6 bases and J by 6 bases, with 15 bases between. The CDR3 spans 13 residues. The CDR3 DNA reads as TGCGCCAGCAGGGGACGCCCGGCTCGCGAGCAGTACGTC. This translates into CASRGRPAREQYV.